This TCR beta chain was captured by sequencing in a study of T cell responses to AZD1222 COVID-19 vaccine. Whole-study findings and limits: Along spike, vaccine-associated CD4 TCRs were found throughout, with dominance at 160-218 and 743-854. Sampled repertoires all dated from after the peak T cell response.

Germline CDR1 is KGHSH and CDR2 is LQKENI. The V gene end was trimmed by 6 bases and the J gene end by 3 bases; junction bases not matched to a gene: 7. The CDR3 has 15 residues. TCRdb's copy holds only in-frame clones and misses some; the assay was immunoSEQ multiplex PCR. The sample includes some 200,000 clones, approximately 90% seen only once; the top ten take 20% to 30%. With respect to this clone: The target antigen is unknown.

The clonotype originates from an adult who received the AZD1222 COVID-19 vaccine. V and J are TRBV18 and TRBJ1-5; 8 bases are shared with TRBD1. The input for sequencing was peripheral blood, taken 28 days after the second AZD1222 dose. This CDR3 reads CASSMGTGFNQPQHF. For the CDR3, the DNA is TGTGCCAGCTCCATGGGGACAGGTTTCAATCAGCCCCAGCATTTT.